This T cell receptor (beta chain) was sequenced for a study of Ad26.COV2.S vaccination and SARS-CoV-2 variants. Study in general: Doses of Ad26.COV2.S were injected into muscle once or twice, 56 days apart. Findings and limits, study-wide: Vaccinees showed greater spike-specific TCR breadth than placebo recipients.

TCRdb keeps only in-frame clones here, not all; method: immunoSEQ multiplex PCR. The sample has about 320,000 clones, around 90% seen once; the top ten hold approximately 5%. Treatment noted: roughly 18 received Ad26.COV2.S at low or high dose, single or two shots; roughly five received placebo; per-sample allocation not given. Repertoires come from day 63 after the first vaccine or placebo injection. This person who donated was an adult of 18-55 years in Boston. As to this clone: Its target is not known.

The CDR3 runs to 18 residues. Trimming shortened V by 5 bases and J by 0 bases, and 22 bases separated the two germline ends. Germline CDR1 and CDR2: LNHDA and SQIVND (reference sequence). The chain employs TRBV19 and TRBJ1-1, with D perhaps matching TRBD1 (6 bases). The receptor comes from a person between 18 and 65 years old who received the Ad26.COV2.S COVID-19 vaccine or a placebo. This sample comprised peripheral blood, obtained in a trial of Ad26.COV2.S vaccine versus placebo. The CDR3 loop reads CASSPPSGVLSVNTEAFF. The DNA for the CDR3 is TGTGCCAGTAGTCCCCCCTCAGGGGTTCTCTCGGTGAACACTGAAGCTTTCTTT.